The subject of this entry is one TCR beta chain. The antigen is undetermined. This entry is derived from a study of cytomegalovirus exposure and HLA in healthy donors. At the level of the study: Drawn from HLA-typed donors, roughly 87 million unique TCRs were held in an early data release. Falling in the Caucasian-associated ancestry cluster were roughly 80% of about 400 genotyped donors. Findings of the study overall: Earlier findings revealed that most TCR beta V segments proved productive either about 87% or about 30% of the time. Reports credit the classifier with highly specific, highly sensitive diagnosis of cytomegalovirus status.

The CDR3 runs 16 residues. V shed 0 bases, J shed 2 bases, and the junction held 7 bases outside the gene matches. Germline V gives CDR1 GTSNPN, CDR2 SVGIG (reference sequence). PCR was performed using 60 Vbeta and 13 Jbeta primers. The data were produced by immunoSEQ multiplex PCR, yet TCRdb's version contains in-frame clones alone and is incomplete. The data hold about 120,000 clones, with nearly 80% observed a single time. The specimen sequenced was PBMCs. The rearrangement links TRBV30 to TRBJ1-3; TRBD1 aligns across 7 bases. The TCR sequence derives from a woman aged 25-40 years in good health and CMV-seronegative. CDR3 in DNA: TGTGCCTGGAGTGTCCCCCGACAGGGCCCTGGAAACACCATATATTTT. Encoded protein: CAWSVPRQGPGNTIYF.